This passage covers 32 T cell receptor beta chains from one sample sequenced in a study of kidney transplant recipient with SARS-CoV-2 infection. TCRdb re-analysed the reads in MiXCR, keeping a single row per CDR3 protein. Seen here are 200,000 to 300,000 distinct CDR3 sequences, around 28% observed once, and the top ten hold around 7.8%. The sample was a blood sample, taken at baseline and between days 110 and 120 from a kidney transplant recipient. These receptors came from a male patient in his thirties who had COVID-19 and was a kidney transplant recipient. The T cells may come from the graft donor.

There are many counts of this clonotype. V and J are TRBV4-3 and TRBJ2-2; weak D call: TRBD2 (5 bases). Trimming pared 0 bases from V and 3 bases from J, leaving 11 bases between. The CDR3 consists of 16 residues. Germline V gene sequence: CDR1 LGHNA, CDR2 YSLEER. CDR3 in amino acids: CASSQDFRGYTGELFF. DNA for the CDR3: TGCGCCAGCAGCCAAGATTTCCGGGGTTACACCGGGGAGCTGTTTTTT.

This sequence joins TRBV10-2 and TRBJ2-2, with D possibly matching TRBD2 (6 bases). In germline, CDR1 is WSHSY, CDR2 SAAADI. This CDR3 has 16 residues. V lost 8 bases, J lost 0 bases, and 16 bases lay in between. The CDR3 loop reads CASHPLARANTGELFF. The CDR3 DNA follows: TGCGCCAGCCACCCTCTAGCGCGGGCGAACACCGGGGAGCTGTTTTTT.

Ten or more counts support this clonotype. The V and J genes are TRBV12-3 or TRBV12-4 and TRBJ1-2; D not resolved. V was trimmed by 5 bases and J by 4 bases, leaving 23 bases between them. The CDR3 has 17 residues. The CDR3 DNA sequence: TGTGCCAGCAGTAGTGCATCCACAGCAGGAAAGACCTATGGCTACACCTTC. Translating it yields CASSSASTAGKTYGYTF.

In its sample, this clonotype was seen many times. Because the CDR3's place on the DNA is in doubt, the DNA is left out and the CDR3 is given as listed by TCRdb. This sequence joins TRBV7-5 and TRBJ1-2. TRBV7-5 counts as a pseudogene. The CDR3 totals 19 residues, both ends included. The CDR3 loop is CISVPELNYEVGKTYGYTF.

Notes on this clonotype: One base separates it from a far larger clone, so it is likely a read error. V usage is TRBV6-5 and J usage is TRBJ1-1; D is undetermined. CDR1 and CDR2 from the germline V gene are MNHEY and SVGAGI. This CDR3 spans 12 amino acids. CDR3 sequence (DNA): TGTGCCAGCTATGAGTTTAGCACTGGAGCTTTCTTT. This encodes CASYEFSTGAFF.

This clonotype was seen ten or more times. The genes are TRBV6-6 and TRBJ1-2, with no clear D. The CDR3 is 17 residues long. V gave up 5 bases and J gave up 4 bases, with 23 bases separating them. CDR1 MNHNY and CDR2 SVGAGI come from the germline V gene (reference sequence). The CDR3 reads CASSKPPGGRKTYGYTF. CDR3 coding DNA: TGTGCCAGCAGTAAACCTCCAGGTGGGAGAAAGACCTATGGCTACACCTTC.

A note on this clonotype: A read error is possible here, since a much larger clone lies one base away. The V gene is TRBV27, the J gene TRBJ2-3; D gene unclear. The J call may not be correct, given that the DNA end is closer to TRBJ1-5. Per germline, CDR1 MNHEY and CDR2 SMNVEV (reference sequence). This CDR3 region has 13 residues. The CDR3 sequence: CASNSGVTDTQHF. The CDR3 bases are TGTGCCAGCAATTCGGGAGTCACAGATACGCAGCATTTT.

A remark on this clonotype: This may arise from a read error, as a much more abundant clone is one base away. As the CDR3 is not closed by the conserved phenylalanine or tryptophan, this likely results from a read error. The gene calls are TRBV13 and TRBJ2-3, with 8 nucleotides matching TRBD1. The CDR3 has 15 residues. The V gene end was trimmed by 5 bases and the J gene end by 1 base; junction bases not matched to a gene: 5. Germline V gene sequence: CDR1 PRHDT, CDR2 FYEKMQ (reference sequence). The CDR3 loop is CASSPGQGRTDTQYL. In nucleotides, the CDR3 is TGTGCCAGCAGCCCCGGACAGGGCCGCACAGATACGCAGTATCTT.

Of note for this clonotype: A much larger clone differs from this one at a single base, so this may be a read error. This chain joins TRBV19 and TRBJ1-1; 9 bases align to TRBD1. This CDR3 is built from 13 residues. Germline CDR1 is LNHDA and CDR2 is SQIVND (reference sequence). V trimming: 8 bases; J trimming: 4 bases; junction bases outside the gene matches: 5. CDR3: CASGDRAGTEAFF. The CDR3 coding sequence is TGTGCCAGTGGGGACAGGGCGGGCACTGAAGCTTTCTTT.

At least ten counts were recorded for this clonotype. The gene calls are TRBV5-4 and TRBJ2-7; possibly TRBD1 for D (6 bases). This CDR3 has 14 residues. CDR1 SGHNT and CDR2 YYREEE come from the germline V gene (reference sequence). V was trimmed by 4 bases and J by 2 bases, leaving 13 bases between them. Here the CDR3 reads CASSLTQGPYEQYF. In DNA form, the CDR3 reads TGTGCCAGCAGCCTAACACAGGGCCCCTACGAGCAGTACTTC.

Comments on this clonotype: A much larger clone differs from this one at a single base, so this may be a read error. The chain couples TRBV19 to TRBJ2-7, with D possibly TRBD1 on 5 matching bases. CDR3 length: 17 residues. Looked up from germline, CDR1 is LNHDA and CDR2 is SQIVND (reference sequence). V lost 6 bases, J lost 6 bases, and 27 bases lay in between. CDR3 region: CASSHLVGMTAPVEQYF. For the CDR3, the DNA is TGTGCCAGTAGCCATTTGGTCGGTATGACAGCGCCCGTCGAGCAGTACTTC.

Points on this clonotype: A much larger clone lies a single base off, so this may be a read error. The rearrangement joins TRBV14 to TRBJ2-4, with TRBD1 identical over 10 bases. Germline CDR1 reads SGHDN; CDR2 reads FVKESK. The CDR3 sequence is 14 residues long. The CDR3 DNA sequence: TGTGCCAGCAGCCGGGGACAGGGGAGGTATGGCCACACCTTC. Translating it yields CASSRGQGRYGHTF.

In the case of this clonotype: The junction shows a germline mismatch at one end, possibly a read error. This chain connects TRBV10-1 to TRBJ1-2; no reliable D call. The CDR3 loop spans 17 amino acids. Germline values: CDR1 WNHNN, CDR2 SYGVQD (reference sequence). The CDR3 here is CASSRTKRSRKTYGHTF. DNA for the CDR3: TGCGCCAGCAGTCGGACGAAAAGATCGCGAAAGACCTATGGCCACACCTTC.

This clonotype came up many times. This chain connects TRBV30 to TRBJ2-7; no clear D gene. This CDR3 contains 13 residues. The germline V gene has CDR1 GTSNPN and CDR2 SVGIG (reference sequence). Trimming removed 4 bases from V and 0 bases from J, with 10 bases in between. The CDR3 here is CAWTKGFSYEQYF. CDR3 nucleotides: TGTGCCTGGACCAAGGGCTTCTCCTACGAGCAGTACTTC. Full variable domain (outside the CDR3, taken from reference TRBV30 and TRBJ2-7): SQTIHQWPATLVQPVGSPLSLECTVEGTSNPNLYWYRQAAGRGLQLLFYSVGIGQISSEVPQNLSASRPQDRQFILSSKKLLLSDSGFYLCAWTKGFSYEQYFGPGTRLTVT.

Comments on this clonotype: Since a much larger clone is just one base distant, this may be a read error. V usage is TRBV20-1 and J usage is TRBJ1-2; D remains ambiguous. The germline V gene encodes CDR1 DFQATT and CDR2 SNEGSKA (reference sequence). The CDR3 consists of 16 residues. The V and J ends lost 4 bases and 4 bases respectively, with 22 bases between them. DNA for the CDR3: TGCAGTGCTACAACGATGCTGTTTCGAAAGGCCTATGGCTACACCTTC. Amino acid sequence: CSATTMLFRKAYGYTF.

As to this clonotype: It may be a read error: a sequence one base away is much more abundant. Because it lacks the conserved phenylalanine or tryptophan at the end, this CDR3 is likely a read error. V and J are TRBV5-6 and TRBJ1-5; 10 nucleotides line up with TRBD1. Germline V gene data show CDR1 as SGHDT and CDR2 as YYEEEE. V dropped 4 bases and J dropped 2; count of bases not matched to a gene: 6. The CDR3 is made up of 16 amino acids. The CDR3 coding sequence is TGTGCCAGCAGCGTCCGGGACAGGGGTGGCAATCAGCCCCAGCATCTT. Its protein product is CASSVRDRGGNQPQHL.

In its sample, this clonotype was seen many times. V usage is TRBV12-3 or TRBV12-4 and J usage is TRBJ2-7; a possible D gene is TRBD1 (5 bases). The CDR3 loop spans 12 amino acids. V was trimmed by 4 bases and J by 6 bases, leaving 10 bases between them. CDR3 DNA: TGTGCCAGCAGTTCCGCAGGGCTCGAGCAGTACTTC. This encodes CASSSAGLEQYF.

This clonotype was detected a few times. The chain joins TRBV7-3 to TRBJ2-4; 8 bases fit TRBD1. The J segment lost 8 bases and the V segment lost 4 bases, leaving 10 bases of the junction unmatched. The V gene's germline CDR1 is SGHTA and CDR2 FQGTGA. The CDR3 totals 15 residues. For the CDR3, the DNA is TGTGCCAGCAGCTCCGGACAGGGTTCGGATTACATTCAGTACTTC. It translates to CASSSGQGSDYIQYF.

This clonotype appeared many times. The CDR3: CSARATGLQPQHF. CDR3 coding DNA: TGCAGTGCTAGGGCTACAGGGCTTCAGCCCCAGCATTTT. The chain carries TRBV20-1 and TRBJ1-5; D is perhaps TRBD1 (6 bases). V lost 3 bases and J lost 6, with 12 bases in between. The CDR3 has 13 amino acids. Per the germline V gene, CDR1 is DFQATT and CDR2 is SNEGSKA (reference sequence).

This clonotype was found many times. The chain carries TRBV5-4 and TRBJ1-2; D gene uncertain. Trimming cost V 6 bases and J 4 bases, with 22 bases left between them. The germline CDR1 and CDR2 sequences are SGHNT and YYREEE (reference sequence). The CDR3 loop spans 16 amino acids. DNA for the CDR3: TGTGCCAGCAAAAATAACGTACCAGGAAAGACCTATGGCTACACCTTC. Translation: CASKNNVPGKTYGYTF.

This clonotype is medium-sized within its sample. CDR3 in DNA: TGTGCCAGCAGTTGGGGAGATACGCAGTATTTT. It specifies CASSWGDTQYF. The chain combines TRBV25-1 with TRBJ2-3; D is unresolved. Between the trimmed V and J ends, which lost 5 bases and 5 bases, there was a span of 5 bases. Germline V gives CDR1 MGHDK, CDR2 SYGVNS. This CDR3 spans 11 amino acids.

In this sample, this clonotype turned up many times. CDR3 coding DNA: TGTGCCAGCAGCCCCCCCAGGGACACCGGGGAGCTGTTTTTT. Its translation: CASSPPRDTGELFF. The V call is TRBV7-2, the J call TRBJ2-2; perhaps TRBD1 as D (5 bases). The germline gives CDR1 SGHTA, CDR2 FQGNSA. The V end lost 5 bases, the J end lost 3 bases, and 10 bases lay between the germline ends. The CDR3 is 14 amino acids.

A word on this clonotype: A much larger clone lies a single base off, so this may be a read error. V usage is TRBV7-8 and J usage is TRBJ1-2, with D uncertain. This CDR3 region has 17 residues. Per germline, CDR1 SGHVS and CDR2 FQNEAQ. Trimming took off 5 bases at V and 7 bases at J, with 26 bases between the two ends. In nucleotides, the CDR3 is TGTGCCAGCAGCGTGAATGCGTTTACCCGAAAGACCTGTGGCTACACCTTC. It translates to CASSVNAFTRKTCGYTF.

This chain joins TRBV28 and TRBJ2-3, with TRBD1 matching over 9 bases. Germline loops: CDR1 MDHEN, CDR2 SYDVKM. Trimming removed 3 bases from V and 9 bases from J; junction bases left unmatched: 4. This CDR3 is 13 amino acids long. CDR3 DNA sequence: TGTGCCAGCAGTTTCACAGGGGGCGGGACGCAGTATTTT. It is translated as CASSFTGGGTQYF. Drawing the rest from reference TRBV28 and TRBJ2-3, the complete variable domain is DVKVTQSSRYLVKRTGEKVFLECVQDMDHENMFWYRQDPGLGLRLIYFSYDVKMKEKGDIPEGYSVSREKKERFSLILESASTNQTSMYLCASSFTGGGTQYFGPGTRLTVL.

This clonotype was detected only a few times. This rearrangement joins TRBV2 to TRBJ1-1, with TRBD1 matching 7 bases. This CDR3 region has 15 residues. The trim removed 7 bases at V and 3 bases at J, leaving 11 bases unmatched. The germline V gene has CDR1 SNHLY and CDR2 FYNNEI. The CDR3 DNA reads TGTGCCAGCACCAAGGATGAGGGGGCGGACACTGAAGCTTTCTTT. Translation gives CASTKDEGADTEAFF.

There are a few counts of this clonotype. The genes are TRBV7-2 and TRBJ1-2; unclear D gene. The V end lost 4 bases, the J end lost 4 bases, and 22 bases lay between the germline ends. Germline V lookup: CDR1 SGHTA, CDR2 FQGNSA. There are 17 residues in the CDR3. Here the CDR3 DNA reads TGTGCCAGCAGCTATGATGCCAGAGACGGAAAGACCTATGGCTACACCTTC. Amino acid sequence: CASSYDARDGKTYGYTF.

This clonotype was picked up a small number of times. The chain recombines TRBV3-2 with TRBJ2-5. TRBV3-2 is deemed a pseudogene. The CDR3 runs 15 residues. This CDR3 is CASSHGQPQRETQYF. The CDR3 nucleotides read TGTGCCAGCAGCCATGGTCAGCCGCAACGGGAGACCCAGTACTTC.

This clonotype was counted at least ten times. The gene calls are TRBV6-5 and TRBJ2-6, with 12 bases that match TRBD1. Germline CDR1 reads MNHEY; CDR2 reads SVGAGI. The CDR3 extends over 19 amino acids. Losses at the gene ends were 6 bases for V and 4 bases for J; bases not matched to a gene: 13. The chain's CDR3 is CASSPKPGQGAGGANVLTF. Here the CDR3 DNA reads TGTGCCAGCAGCCCTAAGCCGGGACAGGGGGCGGGCGGGGCCAACGTCCTGACTTTC.

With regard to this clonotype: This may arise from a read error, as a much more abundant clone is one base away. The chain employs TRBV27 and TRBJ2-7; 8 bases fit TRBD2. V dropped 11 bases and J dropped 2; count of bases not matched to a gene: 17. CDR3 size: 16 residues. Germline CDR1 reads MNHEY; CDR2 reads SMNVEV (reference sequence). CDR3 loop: CAVPGLGHPSPYEQYF. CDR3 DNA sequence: TGTGCCGTCCCGGGACTAGGGCACCCCAGCCCCTACGAGCAGTACTTC.

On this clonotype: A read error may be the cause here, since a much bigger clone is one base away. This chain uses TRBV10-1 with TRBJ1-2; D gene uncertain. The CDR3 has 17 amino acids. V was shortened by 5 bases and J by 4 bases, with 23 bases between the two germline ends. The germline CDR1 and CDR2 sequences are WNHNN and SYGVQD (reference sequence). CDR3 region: CASSQHERPRKTYGYTF. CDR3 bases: TGCGCCAGCAGTCAGCATGAAAGACCGCGAAAGACCTATGGCTACACCTTC.

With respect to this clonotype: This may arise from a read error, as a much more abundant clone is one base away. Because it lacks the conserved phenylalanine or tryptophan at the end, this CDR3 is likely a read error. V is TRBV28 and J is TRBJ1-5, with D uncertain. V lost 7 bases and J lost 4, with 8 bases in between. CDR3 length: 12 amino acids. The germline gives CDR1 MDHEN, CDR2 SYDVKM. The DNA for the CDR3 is TGTGCCAGCAAAAGGGCTAATCAGCCCCAGCATCTT. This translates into CASKRANQPQHL.

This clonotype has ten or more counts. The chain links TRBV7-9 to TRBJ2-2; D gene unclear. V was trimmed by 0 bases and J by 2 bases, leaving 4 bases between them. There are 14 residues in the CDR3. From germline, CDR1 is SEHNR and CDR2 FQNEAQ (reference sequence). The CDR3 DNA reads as TGTGCCAGCAGCTTAGCTGTAAACACCGGGGAGCTGTTTTTT. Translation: CASSLAVNTGELFF. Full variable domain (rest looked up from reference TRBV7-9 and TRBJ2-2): DTGVSQNPRHKITKRGQNVTFRCDPISEHNRLYWYRQTLGQGPEFLTYFQNEAQLEKSRLLSDRFSAERPKGSFSTLEIQRTEQGDSAMYLCASSLAVNTGELFFGEGSRLTVL.